This entry lists 5 T cell receptor beta chains sequenced from one sample in a study of T cells of healthy individuals. Via MiXCR, TCRdb re-called the 5' RACE reads, giving one row per CDR3 protein. The repertoire has 45,000 to 60,000 distinct CDR3 sequences, over 12% of them found once; the top ten carry more than 15%. These receptors all come from a human donor in good health.

This clonotype was detected many times. The chain employs TRBV9 and TRBJ1-1; 8 nucleotides match TRBD1. Per germline, CDR1 SGDLS and CDR2 YYNGEE. With 4 bases clipped from V and 8 bases from J, the junction kept 7 bases outside the gene matches. CDR3 length: 13 amino acids. The CDR3 region is CASSSGTGTEAFF. CDR3 in DNA: TGTGCCAGCAGCTCCGGGACAGGCACGGAAGCTTTCTTT.

This rearrangement joins TRBV11-1 to TRBJ2-2; 7 nucleotides line up with TRBD1. Germline CDR1 and CDR2: SGHAT and FQDESV (reference sequence). This CDR3 spans 14 amino acids. V gave up 2 bases and J gave up 13 bases; unmatched junction bases: 10. CDR3 in DNA: TGTGCCAGCAGCTTATCCGGACAGGTCGGAGGGCTGTTTTTT. Its translation: CASSLSGQVGGLFF.

There are many counts of this clonotype. The CDR3 reads CSATGQGDSPLHF. CDR3 in DNA: TGCAGTGCCACAGGACAGGGGGATTCACCCCTCCACTTT. J is TRBJ1-6 and V is TRBV20-1, with 10 bases matching TRBD1. From germline, CDR1 is DFQATT and CDR2 SNEGSKA (reference sequence). V was clipped by 6 bases and J by 8 bases; unmatched bases: 4. The CDR3 runs to 13 residues.

This clonotype occurred many times. The gene calls are TRBV20-1 and TRBJ2-1; no reliable D call. The CDR3 extends over 14 amino acids. Germline V gene lookup returns CDR1 DFQATT and CDR2 SNEGSKA (reference sequence). Trimming took off 6 bases at V and 5 bases at J, with 17 bases between the two ends. The CDR3 here is CSASNPTWHNEQFF. DNA for the CDR3: TGCAGTGCCTCTAATCCGACTTGGCACAATGAGCAGTTCTTC.

This chain connects TRBV2 to TRBJ1-2; D is possibly TRBD1 (5 bases). The CDR3 contains 14 residues. Germline-derived CDR1 and CDR2 are SNHLY and FYNNEI. V was shortened by 0 bases and J by 8 bases, with 13 bases between the two germline ends. The CDR3 spells CASSEAGQLSGYTF. CDR3 coding DNA: TGTGCCAGCAGTGAAGCCGGACAACTCTCGGGCTACACCTTC. The full variable domain, completed using reference TRBV2 and TRBJ1-2, is EPEVTQTPSHQVTQMGQEVILRCVPISNHLYFYWYRQILGQKVEFLVSFYNNEISEKSEIFDDQFSVERPDGSNFTLKIRSTKLEDSAMYFCASSEAGQLSGYTFGSGTRLTVV.